This T cell receptor (beta chain) was recovered during a study of T cells after posttransplantation cyclophosphamide. Overall study results and limits: Recipient CMV seropositivity and CMV reactivation strongly tracked TRB clonality. Later blood repertoires were often dominated by clones from the donor CD8+ memory compartment. TRB overlap between skin or GI tissue T cells and blood was limited.

V was pared by 0 bases and J by 6 bases, with 12 bases between. This CDR3 is 15 amino acids long. Germline CDR1 reads LNHNV; CDR2 reads YYDKDF (reference sequence). In regard to this clone: Antigen: not known.

Here immunoSEQ multiplex PCR was the method, and the copy in TCRdb shows in-frame clones only, minus some. The sample lists 6,500 or so clones, approximately 82% occurring once. Busulfan-fludarabine conditioning, marrow transplant, and cyclophosphamide on days +3 and +4 were administered. The clonotype originates from a female patient in her fifties who received an allogeneic stem cell transplant from a related donor, was CMV-positive, and had no GVHD. A share of the T cells may be of graft donor origin. The material sequenced was CD8+ T cells sorted from PBMCs, taken about 1,500 days after allogeneic stem cell transplant with posttransplant cyclophosphamide. The rearrangement uses TRBV15 and TRBJ2-1; the D gene is possibly TRBD1 (6 bases). CDR3 sequence reads: CATSRDRGRTNEQFF. CDR3 coding DNA: TGTGCCACCAGCAGAGACAGGGGACGTACCAATGAGCAGTTCTTC.